A selection of T cell receptor beta chains follows, all from one sample in a study of vaccination and CD4 T cells after COVID-19. Antigens for these TCRs are unknown. In TCRdb, the PCR reads were re-called with MiXCR into one record per CDR3 protein. The sample contains more than 15,000 distinct CDR3 sequences, 30% to 40% of which appear only once. The source material was cultured CD4+ T cells from blood. These receptors were collected from a human donor with COVID-19. The CDR3 runs from the conserved cysteine through the conserved F or W. Each record gives: J gene, clone size, V gene, D gene, CDR3 protein, CDR3 DNA. The D gene is left open where the match is weak. Clone size is stated in some rows and not others, as once, few, many or a class when expanded.

>TRBJ2-5|NA|TRBV18|NA
CASSPRTAEETQYF
TGTGCCAGCTCACCCCGGACAGCCGAAGAGACCCAGTACTTC
>TRBJ1-2|NA|TRBV21-1|NA
CASSKEGAESGYTF
TGTGCCAGCAGCAAAGAAGGGGCGGAGTCTGGCTACACCTTC
>TRBJ2-5|NA|TRBV20-1|NA
CSATRGEETQYF
TGCAGTGCCACAAGGGGTGAAGAGACCCAGTACTTC
>TRBJ1-5|NA|TRBV19|NA
CASSISGNQPQHF
TGTGCCAGTAGTATATCCGGCAATCAGCCCCAGCATTTT
>TRBJ1-6|NA|TRBV5-4|NA
CASSGDNNSPLHF
TGTGCCAGCAGCGGGGACAATAATTCACCCCTCCACTTT
>TRBJ2-7|NA|TRBV20-1|TRBD1
CSARTGVHEQYF
TGCAGTGCTAGAACAGGGGTCCACGAGCAGTACTTC
>TRBJ2-5|few|TRBV11-2|TRBD2
CASSLFQRGSPQETQYF
TGTGCCAGCAGCTTGTTCCAGCGGGGGAGTCCACAAGAGACCCAGTACTTC
>TRBJ1-4|few|TRBV25-1|TRBD1
CASSAADRWGGLFF
TGTGCCAGCAGTGCCGCGGACAGGTGGGGTGGACTGTTTTTT
>TRBJ1-2|NA|TRBV12-3/TRBV12-4|NA
CASTRGGDSLANYGYTF
TGTGCCAGCACCCGCGGGGGTGACAGCCTCGCTAACTATGGCTACACCTTC
>TRBJ2-3|NA|TRBV19|NA
CASSPVRSTDTQYF
TGTGCCAGTAGTCCTGTGCGGAGCACAGATACGCAGTATTTT
>TRBJ1-5|NA|TRBV19|NA
CASSQGFQPQHF
TGTGCCAGTAGTCAGGGGTTCCAGCCCCAGCATTTT
>TRBJ2-2|NA|TRBV20-1|TRBD2
CSASPAGGLAGELFF
TGCAGTGCTAGCCCAGCGGGGGGGCTAGCCGGGGAGCTGTTTTTT
>TRBJ1-6|NA|TRBV6-1|NA
CASRPPGGIDNSPLHF
TGTGCCAGCAGGCCCCCCGGGGGGATAGATAATTCACCCCTCCACTTT
>TRBJ2-1|NA|TRBV7-2|TRBD2
CASSQGTRGGYNEQFF
TGTGCCAGCAGCCAGGGGACTAGGGGGGGTTACAATGAGCAGTTCTTC
>TRBJ2-2|NA|TRBV7-3|TRBD2
CASSRGGDTGELFF
TGTGCCAGCAGCCGGGGGGGTGACACCGGGGAGCTGTTTTTT
>TRBJ2-5|NA|TRBV20-1|NA
CSARDLKEETQYF
TGCAGTGCTAGAGATCTTAAAGAAGAGACCCAGTACTTC
>TRBJ2-5|NA|TRBV4-1|TRBD2
CASSPSRGGWETQYF
TGCGCCAGCAGCCCCTCGCGGGGGGGATGGGAGACCCAGTACTTC
>TRBJ1-4|once|TRBV2|NA
CASSDPTRSEKLFF
TGTGCCAGCAGTGACCCCACGCGGAGTGAAAAACTGTTTTTT
>TRBJ2-5|NA|TRBV29-1|TRBD1
CSVVTGGVLETQYF
TGCAGCGTTGTGACAGGGGGAGTTTTGGAGACCCAGTACTTC
>TRBJ2-2|NA|TRBV5-1|TRBD1
CASSPDRGITGELFF
TGCGCCAGCAGCCCGGACAGGGGGATCACCGGGGAGCTGTTTTTT
>TRBJ2-5|NA|TRBV6-1|TRBD2
CASSGLGRGGRTQYF
TGTGCCAGCAGTGGCCTGGGGCGCGGGGGTCGGACCCAGTACTTC
>TRBJ1-5|NA|TRBV27|TRBD1
CASRRTGDQPQHF
TGTGCCAGCAGGAGGACAGGGGATCAGCCCCAGCATTTT
>TRBJ2-3|NA|TRBV5-8|NA
CASSHEEDTQYF
TGTGCCAGCAGCCACGAAGAAGATACGCAGTATTTT
>TRBJ1-5|few|TRBV6-2/TRBV6-3|TRBD1
CASSQGAGPGQPQHF
TGTGCCAGCAGCCAGGGGGCAGGGCCGGGCCAGCCCCAGCATTTT
>TRBJ2-5|few|TRBV11-3|TRBD2
CASSSNGLAGPSGTQYF
TGTGCCAGCAGCTCAAATGGACTAGCGGGGCCATCAGGGACCCAGTACTTC
>TRBJ2-6|NA|TRBV6-1|NA
CASSAQTVSGANVLTF
TGTGCCAGCAGTGCCCAGACAGTCTCTGGGGCCAACGTCCTGACTTTC
>TRBJ1-6|few|TRBV6-1|NA
CASRDSSYNSPLHF
TGTGCCAGCAGGGACAGCTCCTATAATTCACCCCTCCACTTT
>TRBJ1-2|few|TRBV6-1|NA
CASSTTWAGIYGYTF
TGTGCCAGCAGTACGACGTGGGCAGGGATCTATGGCTACACCTTC
>TRBJ2-2|NA|TRBV2|TRBD2
CASTSGGGTGELFF
TGTGCCAGTACTAGCGGGGGTGGGACCGGGGAGCTGTTTTTT
>TRBJ2-7|few|TRBV6-1|TRBD1
CASWTSDGQAPSWEQYF
TGTGCCAGTTGGACTTCGGACGGACAGGCCCCCTCCTGGGAGCAGTACTTC
>TRBJ2-4|medium-sized|TRBV7-9|NA
CASSLRGGTDIQYF
TGTGCCAGCAGCTTAAGAGGGGGTACGGACATTCAGTACTTC
>TRBJ2-7|NA|TRBV21-1|NA
CASSRMSSYEQYF
TGTGCCAGCAGCAGGATGTCATCCTACGAGCAGTACTTC
>TRBJ2-2|few|TRBV12-5|NA
CASGSQTGTGELFF
TGTGCTAGTGGTTCTCAGACAGGCACCGGGGAGCTGTTTTTT
>TRBJ2-7|NA|TRBV21-1|NA
CASPGTACDSYEQYF
TGTGCCAGTCCCGGGACAGCCTGCGACTCCTACGAGCAGTACTTC
>TRBJ1-5|few|TRBV4-1|NA
CASSQGIRGEGQPQHF
TGCGCCAGCAGCCAGGGGATCAGGGGCGAGGGTCAGCCCCAGCATTTT
>TRBJ2-5|NA|TRBV21-1|NA
CASSKVGQGETQYF
TGTGCCAGCAGCAAAGTAGGGCAGGGGGAGACCCAGTACTTC
>TRBJ1-1|few|TRBV11-3|NA
CASSFGIAVNTEAFF
TGTGCCAGCAGCTTTGGTATTGCGGTGAACACTGAAGCTTTCTTT
>TRBJ2-5|NA|TRBV18|NA
CASSPERETQYF
TGTGCCAGCTCACCTGAACGAGAGACCCAGTACTTC
>TRBJ1-5|few|TRBV18|TRBD1
CASSSTGAREPQHF
TGTGCCAGCTCATCTACAGGGGCTAGGGAGCCCCAGCATTTT
>TRBJ1-2|NA|TRBV2|NA
CASSESPGVGYTF
TGTGCCAGCAGTGAGAGTCCTGGGGTCGGCTACACCTTC
>TRBJ2-7|few|TRBV27|NA
CASSPRTAEQYF
TGTGCCAGCAGTCCTCGGACAGCCGAGCAGTACTTC
>TRBJ2-2|NA|TRBV6-2/TRBV6-3|NA
CAILIQNTGELFF
TGTGCCATCCTGATACAAAACACCGGGGAGCTGTTTTTT
>TRBJ1-2|NA|TRBV7-2|TRBD1
CASSTRQGHNYGYTF
TGTGCCAGCAGCACCCGACAGGGTCATAACTATGGCTACACCTTC
>TRBJ1-2|NA|TRBV5-4|TRBD1
CASSPGAGGNGYTF
TGTGCCAGCAGCCCTGGGGCAGGGGGCAATGGCTACACCTTC
>TRBJ2-7|NA|TRBV19|TRBD1
CASRETTGSYEQYF
TGTGCCAGTAGAGAAACGACAGGGTCCTACGAGCAGTACTTC
>TRBJ1-5|few|TRBV5-6|NA
CASSLKKGAQPQHF
TGTGCCAGCAGCTTGAAAAAGGGCGCGCAGCCCCAGCATTTT
>TRBJ2-1|few|TRBV2|NA
CASGRRGQSNEQFF
TGTGCCAGCGGGCGGAGGGGGCAAAGCAATGAGCAGTTCTTC
>TRBJ2-3|NA|TRBV2|TRBD2
CASSRLAGGSDTQYF
TGTGCCAGCAGCCGACTAGCGGGGGGGTCAGATACGCAGTATTTT
>TRBJ2-3|few|TRBV6-1|TRBD2
CASSLRTSGGLDTQYF
TGTGCCAGCAGTCTTCGGACTAGCGGGGGGTTGGATACGCAGTATTTT
>TRBJ1-1|NA|TRBV7-9|NA
CASSRTGLQGTEAFF
TGTGCCAGCAGCCGTACGGGACTGCAAGGCACTGAAGCTTTCTTT
>TRBJ1-5|NA|TRBV18|NA
CASSPLPRGNQPQHF
TGTGCCAGCTCACCACTTCCCAGGGGAAATCAGCCCCAGCATTTT
>TRBJ2-3|NA|TRBV6-1|TRBD2
CASSHGVAGKGTDTQYF
TGTGCCAGCAGTCATGGGGTAGCGGGGAAGGGGACAGATACGCAGTATTTT